This T cell receptor (beta chain) originates from a study of response to subunit inactivated influenza vaccine. General study points: Authors proposed each seasonal influenza vaccination draws in few new T cells.

The germline CDR1 and CDR2 sequences are SGHAT and FQDESV (reference sequence). The V gene end was trimmed by 4 bases and the J gene end by 1 base; junction bases not matched to a gene: 4. The CDR3 contains 15 residues. A remark on this clonotype: Its antigen is still unknown.

TCRdb itself ran the RT-PCR reads through MiXCR, one entry per CDR3 protein. The sample has about 190,000 distinct CDR3 sequences, approximately 15% seen once; the top ten hold 20% to 30%. The sequences come from CD8+ T cells sorted from PBMCs, collected around 5 days after vaccination. The chain is built from TRBV11-1 and TRBJ2-1; 7 nucleotides align to TRBD1. This clonotype was sampled from a man aged 45-60 years who received an inactivated influenza vaccine. The CDR3 nucleotides are TGTGCCAGCAGCTCACAGGGGCAATCCTACAATGAGCAGTTCTTC. Its translation: CASSSQGQSYNEQFF.